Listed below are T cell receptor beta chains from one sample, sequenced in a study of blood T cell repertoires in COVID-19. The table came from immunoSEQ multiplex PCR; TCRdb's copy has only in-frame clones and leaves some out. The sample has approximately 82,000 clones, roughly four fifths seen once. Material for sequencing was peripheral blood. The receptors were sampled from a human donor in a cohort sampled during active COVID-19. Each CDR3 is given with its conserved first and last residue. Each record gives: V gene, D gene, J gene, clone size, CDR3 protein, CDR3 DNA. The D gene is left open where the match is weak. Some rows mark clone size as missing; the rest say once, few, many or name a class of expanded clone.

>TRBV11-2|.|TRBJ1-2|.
CASSPDFYGYTF
TGTGCCAGCAGCCCAGACTTTTATGGCTACACCTTC
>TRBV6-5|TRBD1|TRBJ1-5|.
CASSYSRQGGQPQHF
TGTGCCAGCAGTTACTCCAGACAGGGAGGCCAGCCCCAGCATTTT
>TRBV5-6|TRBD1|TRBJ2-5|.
CASSWGTGFLRETQYF
TGTGCCAGCAGCTGGGGGACAGGGTTCCTGCGGGAGACCCAGTACTTC
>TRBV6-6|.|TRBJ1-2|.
CASSPRSNYGYTF
TGTGCCAGCAGCCCGCGGTCTAACTATGGCTACACCTTC
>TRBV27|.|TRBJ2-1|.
CASSPYFFNEQFF
TGTGCCAGCAGCCCCTACTTTTTCAATGAGCAGTTCTTC
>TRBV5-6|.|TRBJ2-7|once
CASSLGPGAYEQYF
TGTGCCAGCAGCTTGGGCCCAGGGGCCTACGAGCAGTACTTC
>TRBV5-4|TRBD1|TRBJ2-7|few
CASSSRDRGGYEQYF
TGTGCCAGCAGCTCCCGGGACAGGGGCGGGTACGAGCAGTACTTC
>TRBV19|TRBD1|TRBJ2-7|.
CASSISTGGSYEQYF
TGTGCCAGTAGTATAAGCACAGGGGGTTCCTACGAGCAGTACTTC
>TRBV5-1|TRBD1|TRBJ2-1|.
CASSQDRVPVEQFF
TGCGCCAGCAGCCAGGACAGGGTCCCCGTTGAGCAGTTCTTC
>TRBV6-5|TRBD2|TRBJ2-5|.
CASREGGSGGTQYF
TGTGCCAGCAGGGAGGGTGGTAGCGGGGGGACCCAGTACTTC
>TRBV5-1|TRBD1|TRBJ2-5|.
CASSFTGTAQETQYF
TGCGCCAGCAGCTTCACCGGGACAGCCCAAGAGACCCAGTACTTC
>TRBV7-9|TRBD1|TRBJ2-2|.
CASSHRDRGTGELFF
TGTGCCAGCAGCCACCGGGACAGGGGTACCGGGGAGCTGTTTTTT
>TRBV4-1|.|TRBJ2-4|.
CASSQKGLTGSGNIQYF
TGCGCCAGCAGCCAAAAAGGTTTAACAGGGTCAGGCAACATTCAGTACTTC
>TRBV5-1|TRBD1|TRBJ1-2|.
CASSLGTSGQAIGYTF
TGCGCCAGCAGCTTGGGGACTTCAGGACAGGCAATAGGCTACACCTTC
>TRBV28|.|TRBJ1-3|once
CASSLWGAGNTIYF
TGTGCCAGCAGTTTATGGGGAGCTGGAAACACCATATATTTT
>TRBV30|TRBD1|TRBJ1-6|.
CAWSGQGIQPLHF
TGTGCCTGGAGTGGACAGGGGATTCAGCCCCTCCACTTT
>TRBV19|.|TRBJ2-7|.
CASSNRDNSYEQYF
TGTGCCAGTAGTAACCGGGACAACTCCTACGAGCAGTACTTC
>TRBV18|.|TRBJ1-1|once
CASSPQTLGGANTEAFF
TGTGCCAGCTCACCACAGACCCTGGGGGGGGCGAACACTGAAGCTTTCTTT
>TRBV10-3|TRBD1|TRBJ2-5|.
CAINRGQGGETQYF
TGTGCCATCAATCGAGGACAGGGCGGGGAGACCCAGTACTTC
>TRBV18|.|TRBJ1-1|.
CASSLLDSYNTEAFF
TGTGCCAGCTCACTGTTGGACAGCTATAACACTGAAGCTTTCTTT
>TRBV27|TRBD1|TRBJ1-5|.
CASSRIGGVQPQHF
TGTGCCAGCAGTAGAATAGGGGGCGTTCAGCCCCAGCATTTT
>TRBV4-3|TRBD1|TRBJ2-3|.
CASSPRGDTQYF
TGCGCCAGCAGCCCCAGGGGGGATACGCAGTATTTT
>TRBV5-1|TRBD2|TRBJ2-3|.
CASSLVGLGADTQYF
TGCGCCAGCAGCTTGGTGGGACTAGGGGCAGATACGCAGTATTTT
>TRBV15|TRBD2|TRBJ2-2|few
CATSRKTGTSRTGELFF
TGTGCCACCAGCAGAAAAACCGGGACTAGTCGCACCGGGGAGCTGTTTTTT
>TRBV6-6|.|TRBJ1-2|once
CASSYSTGGNFYGYTF
TGTGCCAGCAGTTACTCGACGGGGGGGAACTTTTATGGCTACACCTTC
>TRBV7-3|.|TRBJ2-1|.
CADLGAHNEQFF
TGTGCCGATTTGGGCGCCCACAATGAGCAGTTCTTC
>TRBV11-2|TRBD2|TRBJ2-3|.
CASSPWTSGDTDTQYF
TGTGCCAGCAGCCCGTGGACTAGCGGGGACACAGATACGCAGTATTTT
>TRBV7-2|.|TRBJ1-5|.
CASSLGGPYSNQPQHF
TGTGCCAGCAGCTTAGGTGGGCCCTATAGCAATCAGCCCCAGCATTTT
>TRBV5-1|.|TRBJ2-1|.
CASSLVSGDGENEQFF
TGCGCCAGCAGCTTGGTTTCGGGGGACGGGGAAAATGAGCAGTTCTTC
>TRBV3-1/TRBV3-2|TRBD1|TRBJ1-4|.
CASSHRGQGRTNEKLFF
TGTGCCAGCAGCCATCGAGGACAGGGTAGAACTAATGAAAAACTGTTTTTT
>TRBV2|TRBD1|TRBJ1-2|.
CASSEQGANYGYTF
TGTGCCAGCAGTGAACAGGGGGCTAACTATGGCTACACCTTC
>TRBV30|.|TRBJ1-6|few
CAWSLSVRQYNSPLHF
TGTGCCTGGAGTCTGTCGGTGCGGCAGTATAATTCACCCCTCCACTTT
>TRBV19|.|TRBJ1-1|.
CASSPWGVLRTEAFF
TGTGCCAGTAGTCCTTGGGGGGTGCTGCGGACTGAAGCTTTCTTT
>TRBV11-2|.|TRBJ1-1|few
CASSLGATEAFF
TGTGCCAGCAGCTTGGGGGCCACTGAAGCTTTCTTT
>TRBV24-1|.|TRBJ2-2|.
CATSGPPRGSELFF
TGTGCCACCAGTGGCCCCCCTCGGGGGTCGGAGCTGTTTTTT
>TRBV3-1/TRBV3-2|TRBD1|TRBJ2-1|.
CASSHTISPGQGIDEQFF
TGTGCCAGCAGCCACACTATAAGTCCGGGACAGGGAATCGATGAGCAGTTCTTC
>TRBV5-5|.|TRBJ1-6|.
CASSPVVGGVDSPLHF
TGTGCCAGCAGCCCTGTAGTAGGGGGGGTCGATTCACCCCTCCACTTT
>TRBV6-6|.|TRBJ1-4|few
CASRLEKLFF
TGTGCCAGCAGACTGGAAAAACTGTTTTTT
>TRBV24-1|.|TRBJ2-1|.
CATSDSRPTGSYNEQFF
TGTGCCACCAGTGATTCCCGACCCACGGGCTCCTACAATGAGCAGTTCTTC
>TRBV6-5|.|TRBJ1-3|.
CASIYSGNTIYF
TGTGCCAGCATCTACTCTGGAAACACCATATATTTT
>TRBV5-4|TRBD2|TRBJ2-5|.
CASSPRLAGGLETQYF
TGTGCCAGCAGCCCCAGACTAGCGGGGGGGCTAGAGACCCAGTACTTC
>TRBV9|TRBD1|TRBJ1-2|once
CASRATGGNYGYTF
TGTGCCAGCAGGGCGACAGGGGGTAACTATGGCTACACCTTC
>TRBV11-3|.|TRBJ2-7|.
CASSLDGVGYEQYF
TGTGCCAGCAGCTTAGACGGGGTTGGCTACGAGCAGTACTTC
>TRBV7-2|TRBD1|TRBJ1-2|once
CASSSPDRGSYGYTF
TGTGCCAGCAGCTCTCCGGACAGGGGGAGCTATGGCTACACCTTC
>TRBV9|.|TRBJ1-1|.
CASSATLNTEAFF
TGTGCCAGCAGCGCCACACTGAACACTGAAGCTTTCTTT
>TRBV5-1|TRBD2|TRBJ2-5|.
CASKFSSGASGWQETQYF
TGCGCCAGCAAATTTTCATCTGGGGCTAGCGGGTGGCAAGAGACCCAGTACTTC
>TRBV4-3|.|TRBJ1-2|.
CASSQDERRGYTF
TGCGCCAGCAGCCAAGATGAAAGGAGGGGCTACACCTTC
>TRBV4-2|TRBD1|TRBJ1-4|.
CASSQDGGQGSEKLFF
TGTGCCAGCAGCCAAGATGGGGGACAGGGTAGCGAAAAACTGTTTTTT
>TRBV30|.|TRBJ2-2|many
CACSLTGKSTGELFF
TGTGCCTGCTCGTTAACAGGGAAGAGCACCGGGGAGCTGTTTTTT
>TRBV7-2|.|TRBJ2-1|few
CASSTDSYEQFF
TGTGCCAGCAGCACCGACAGCTATGAGCAGTTCTTC
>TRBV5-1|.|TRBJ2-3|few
CASSLIQFADTQYF
TGCGCCAGCAGCTTGATCCAGTTTGCAGATACGCAGTATTTT
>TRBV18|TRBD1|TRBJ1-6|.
CASSARQGASNSPLHF
TGTGCCAGCTCAGCGCGACAGGGGGCGTCTAATTCACCCCTCCACTTT
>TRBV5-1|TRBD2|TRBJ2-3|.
CASSLGLAGGLTDTQYF
TGCGCCAGCAGCTTGGGGCTAGCGGGGGGCCTGACAGATACGCAGTATTTT
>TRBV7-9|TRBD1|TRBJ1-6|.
CASSTGVVDSPLHF
TGTGCCAGCAGTACAGGGGTCGTGGATTCACCCCTCCACTTT
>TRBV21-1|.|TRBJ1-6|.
CASSKARGGGQPPLHF
TGTGCCAGCAGCAAAGCGCGGGGGGGCGGGCAGCCACCCCTCCACTTT
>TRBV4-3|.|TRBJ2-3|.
CASSQGRAPSTDTQYF
TGCGCCAGCAGCCAAGGGAGGGCCCCCAGCACAGATACGCAGTATTTT
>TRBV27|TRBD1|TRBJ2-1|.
CASSYRGSYNEQFF
TGTGCCAGCAGCTACAGGGGCTCCTACAATGAGCAGTTCTTC